This is a list of T cell receptor beta chains from one sample in a study of a mutant IDH1 vaccine in newly diagnosed glioma. Assay: immunoSEQ multiplex PCR; the TCRdb copy retains only in-frame clones and omits some. The data contain about 59,000 clones, about nine tenths of them singletons. This material consisted of PBMCs, taken from a glioma patient treated with radiotherapy, temozolomide or both. The receptor source for this set is a man aged 50 or older with glioma. Each CDR3 is given with its conserved first and last residue. A D gene is named only where the DNA matches it firmly. Expanded clones are given a class, and other clones once, few, many or no size at all.

d_gene | len | j_gene | abundance | v_gene | CDR3nt | CDR3aa
TRBD1 | 14 | TRBJ1-5 | NA | TRBV27 | TGTGCCAGCAGGGCCGGGACAGGTTATCAGCCCCAGCATTTT | CASRAGTGYQPQHF
NA | 11 | TRBJ2-7 | NA | TRBV2 | TGTGCCAGCAGGCAATTCTACGAGCAGTACTTC | CASRQFYEQYF
TRBD1 | 15 | TRBJ2-1 | NA | TRBV4-3 | TGCGCCAGCAGTCCCGGGACAGGGATGAACAATGAGCAGTTCTTC | CASSPGTGMNNEQFF
NA | 16 | TRBJ2-4 | NA | TRBV9 | TGTGCCAGCAGCGTAGGAACATCTAAAGCAAAAAACATTCAGTACTTC | CASSVGTSKAKNIQYF
NA | 13 | TRBJ2-3 | few | TRBV6-4 | TGTGCCAGCAGTCGGGAGTCCACAGATACGCAGTATTTT | CASSRESTDTQYF
NA | 13 | TRBJ2-3 | NA | TRBV7-2 | TGTGCCAGCAGCCCCCGGCAGGGGTTGGCGCAGTATTTT | CASSPRQGLAQYF
TRBD1 | 14 | TRBJ1-6 | NA | TRBV14 | TGTGCCAGCAGCCCAGAACTACAGGGGTCACCCCTCCACTTT | CASSPELQGSPLHF
NA | 12 | TRBJ1-5 | NA | TRBV5-8 | TGTGCCAGCAGCTTGGCACATCAGCCCCAGCATTTT | CASSLAHQPQHF
NA | 15 | TRBJ2-5 | NA | TRBV18 | TGTGCCAGCTCACTACTCGACAGTTACCAAGAGACCCAGTACTTC | CASSLLDSYQETQYF
TRBD1 | 16 | TRBJ1-2 | NA | TRBV27 | TGTGCCAGCAGTTCACTACGGACAGGGGGGGATTGGGGCTACACCTTC | CASSSLRTGGDWGYTF
NA | 17 | TRBJ1-1 | NA | TRBV7-9 | TGTGCCAGCAGCCGGGGGGGGGCAGGAGGAGGTGGCACTGAAGCTTTCTTT | CASSRGGAGGGGTEAFF
NA | 14 | TRBJ2-3 | NA | TRBV5-1 | TGCGCCAGCAGCTTCACCTTACTTGCGAATACGCAGTATTTT | CASSFTLLANTQYF
NA | 12 | TRBJ1-3 | NA | TRBV5-1 | TGCGCCAGCAGCTTCCCGGGAAACACCATATATTTT | CASSFPGNTIYF
TRBD2 | 16 | TRBJ2-3 | NA | TRBV27 | TGTGCCAGCAGTTTGGTACCTAGCGGGGGTACAGATACGCAGTATTTT | CASSLVPSGGTDTQYF
NA | 15 | TRBJ1-2 | NA | TRBV7-9 | TGTGCCAGCAGCGCCGGAGGACAACCCGTGAGTGGCTACACCTTC | CASSAGGQPVSGYTF
TRBD1 | 15 | TRBJ2-2 | few | TRBV27 | TGTGCCAGCAGTTTCCGACAGGGGTTAGCCGGGGAGCTGTTTTTT | CASSFRQGLAGELFF
TRBD2 | 15 | TRBJ2-1 | NA | TRBV11-2 | TGTGCCAGCAGCTTAACTAGCGGGAGTTACAATGAGCAGTTCTTC | CASSLTSGSYNEQFF
NA | 13 | TRBJ1-2 | few | TRBV10-2 | TGCGCCACAGGCGGGGGGGCCGGCTATGGCTACACCTTC | CATGGGAGYGYTF
NA | 14 | TRBJ2-3 | NA | TRBV7-6 | TGTGCCAGCGGATGGGGATCCCGCACAGATACGCAGTATTTT | CASGWGSRTDTQYF
NA | 14 | TRBJ2-7 | NA | TRBV27 | TGTGCCAGCAGTTTAAACAGGGACTCCTACGAGCAGTACTTC | CASSLNRDSYEQYF
NA | 13 | TRBJ1-5 | NA | TRBV19 | TGTGCCAGTAGTATAGGACGGGATCAGCCCCAGCATTTT | CASSIGRDQPQHF
TRBD1 | 14 | TRBJ1-1 | NA | TRBV5-6 | TGTGCCAGCAGCTCAACAGGGGCAAACACTGAAGCTTTCTTT | CASSSTGANTEAFF
NA | 16 | TRBJ1-5 | NA | TRBV4-2 | TGTGCCAGCAGCCAAGAGCTAACGGGGGCTCTTCAGCCCCAGCATTTT | CASSQELTGALQPQHF
NA | 12 | TRBJ2-7 | NA | TRBV29-1 | TGCAGCGTTGTGGGGGTAGGGTACGAGCAGTACTTC | CSVVGVGYEQYF
TRBD1 | 16 | TRBJ1-4 | once | TRBV7-9 | TGTGCCAGCAGCTCCACAGGGGGCACAACTAATGAAAAACTGTTTTTT | CASSSTGGTTNEKLFF
NA | 13 | TRBJ2-5 | NA | TRBV7-9 | TGTGCCAGCAGTCGTCGAGGGGAAGAGACCCAGTACTTC | CASSRRGEETQYF
NA | 15 | TRBJ1-2 | NA | TRBV19 | TGTGCCAGTAGTATTCAATTCTACAGCTTGGATGGCTACACCTTC | CASSIQFYSLDGYTF
TRBD2 | 16 | TRBJ2-1 | NA | TRBV5-1 | TGCGCCAGCAGCTTGGATGGCGCTAGCGGGATAGATGAGCAGTTCTTC | CASSLDGASGIDEQFF
NA | 15 | TRBJ1-5 | NA | TRBV15 | TGTGCCACCAGCATCGCCAGGGCTAGCAATCAGCCCCAGCATTTT | CATSIARASNQPQHF
NA | 14 | TRBJ1-2 | once | TRBV29-1 | TGCAGCGTTGCCCCCCAGGGATTTAACTATGGCTACACCTTC | CSVAPQGFNYGYTF
NA | 15 | TRBJ2-5 | NA | TRBV11-3 | TGTGCCAGCAGCTTGGATCCGGGCCCTCAAGAGACCCAGTACTTC | CASSLDPGPQETQYF
TRBD1 | 16 | TRBJ2-2 | NA | TRBV25-1 | TGTGCCAGCAGTGAATTGGGGACAGGGGAGACCGGGGAGCTGTTTTTT | CASSELGTGETGELFF
NA | 14 | TRBJ2-7 | NA | TRBV5-4 | TGTGCCAGCAGCTTCCTGGACAGCTCCTACGAGCAGTACTTC | CASSFLDSSYEQYF
NA | 15 | TRBJ1-5 | once | TRBV5-1 | TGCGCCAGCAGCTTGGGTGTTAATAGCAATCAGCCCCAGCATTTT | CASSLGVNSNQPQHF
NA | 13 | TRBJ1-1 | NA | TRBV6-5 | TGTGCCAGCAGTTACGGGGGGGCCACTGAAGCTTTCTTT | CASSYGGATEAFF
TRBD1 | 16 | TRBJ2-2 | NA | TRBV15 | TGTGCCACCAGCAGCAGGACAGGGACAAACACCGGGGAGCTGTTTTTT | CATSSRTGTNTGELFF
NA | 16 | TRBJ1-1 | NA | TRBV19 | TGTGCCAGTAGTATCACATTTGGGCAGGGCAACACTGAAGCTTTCTTT | CASSITFGQGNTEAFF
TRBD2 | 15 | TRBJ2-5 | NA | TRBV7-2 | TGTGCCAGCAGCCTCGGACTAGCGGGGATGGAGACCCAGTACTTC | CASSLGLAGMETQYF
NA | 17 | TRBJ1-5 | NA | TRBV4-1 | TGCGCCAGCAGCCAAGATATCGGCTTGGCAGGTAGTCAGCCCCAGCATTTT | CASSQDIGLAGSQPQHF
TRBD1 | 18 | TRBJ2-4 | NA | TRBV19 | TGTGCCAGTAGTTGGGGGACAGGGCAGTCTCTAGCCAAAAACATTCAGTACTTC | CASSWGTGQSLAKNIQYF
NA | 19 | TRBJ2-7 | NA | TRBV7-2 | TGTGCCAGCAGCTTAGTGGGGGCCCTGGGAGAGGTCAGGGCGGGCGAGCAGTACTTC | CASSLVGALGEVRAGEQYF
TRBD1 | 13 | TRBJ2-2 | NA | TRBV13 | TGTGCCAGCAGCAGCAGGGGGCCCGGGGAGCTGTTTTTT | CASSSRGPGELFF